Shown below are 3 T cell receptor beta chains from a single sample sequenced in a study of T cell responses to AZD1222 COVID-19 vaccine. Using immunoSEQ multiplex PCR, the repertoire was profiled, and TCRdb retains in-frame clones only, with some absent. The table records 150,000 to 200,000 clones, roughly 94% of them present only once. Sequencing used peripheral blood, obtained on day 0 of AZD1222 vaccination. The receptors originated from an adult in good health.

V is TRBV30 and J is TRBJ1-6; the D is unclear. The germline CDR1 and CDR2 sequences are GTSNPN and SVGIG (reference sequence). The CDR3 covers 13 residues. The V end lost 0 bases, the J end lost 9 bases, and 9 bases lay between the germline ends. In DNA form, the CDR3 reads TGTGCCTGGAGTGTACAAGCGTCTTCACCCCTCCACTTT. Its translation is CAWSVQASSPLHF.

V usage is TRBV29-1 and J usage is TRBJ2-5; 7 bases map to TRBD1. Germline-derived CDR1 and CDR2 are SQVTM and ANQGSEA. J gave up 7 bases and V 6 bases, and 14 bases lay outside the gene matches. The CDR3 runs 14 residues. The CDR3 region has the DNA TGCAGCGTCCGAGGACAGGCCGGGGCGGGGACCCAGTACTTC. Encoded protein: CSVRGQAGAGTQYF. The full variable domain, its missing parts supplied by reference TRBV29-1 and TRBJ2-5, is SAVISQKPSRDICQRGTSLTIQCQVDSQVTMMFWYRQQPGQSLTLIATANQGSEATYESGFVIDKFPISRPNLTFSTLTVSNMSPEDSSIYLCSVRGQAGAGTQYFGPGTRLLVL.

J is TRBJ1-5 and V is TRBV6-5; the D is unclear. Deletions cut 7 bases from V and 4 bases from J, with 14 bases between. Germline lookup yields CDR1 MNHEY and CDR2 SVGAGI. The CDR3 is 14 amino acids. The CDR3 DNA is TGTGCCAGCACTGCCGCCCTCGAGAATCAGCCCCAGCATTTT. This translates into CASTAALENQPQHF.